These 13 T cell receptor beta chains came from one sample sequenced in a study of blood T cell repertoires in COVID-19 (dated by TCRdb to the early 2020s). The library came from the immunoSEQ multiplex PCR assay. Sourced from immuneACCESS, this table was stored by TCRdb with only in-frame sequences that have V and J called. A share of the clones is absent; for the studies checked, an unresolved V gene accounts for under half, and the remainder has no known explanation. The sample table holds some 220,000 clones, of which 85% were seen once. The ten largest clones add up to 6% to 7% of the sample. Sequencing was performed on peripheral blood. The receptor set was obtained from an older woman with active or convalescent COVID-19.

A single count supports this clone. The CDR3 spells CASSLDVSSYEQYF. CDR3 nucleotide sequence: TGTGCCAGCAGCTTGGATGTCAGCTCCTACGAGCAGTACTTC. V gene TRBV5-6 combines with J gene TRBJ2-7, with D hard to call. V dropped 0 bases and J dropped 0 bases, with 7 bases sitting between them. The CDR3 covers 14 residues. Germline CDR1 is SGHDT and CDR2 is YYEEEE. The complete variable domain, with remaining parts taken from reference TRBV5-6 and TRBJ2-7, reads DAGVTQSPTHLIKTRGQQVTLRCSPKSGHDTVSWYQQALGQGPQFIFQYYEEEERQRGNFPDRFSGHQFPNYSSELNVNALLLGDSALYLCASSLDVSSYEQYFGPGTRLTVT.

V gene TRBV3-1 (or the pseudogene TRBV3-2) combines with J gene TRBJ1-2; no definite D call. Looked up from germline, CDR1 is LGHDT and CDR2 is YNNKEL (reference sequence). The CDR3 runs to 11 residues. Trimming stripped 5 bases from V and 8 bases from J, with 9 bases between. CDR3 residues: CASSSLRGYTF. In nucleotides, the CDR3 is TGTGCCAGCAGCTCGTTGAGGGGCTACACCTTC.

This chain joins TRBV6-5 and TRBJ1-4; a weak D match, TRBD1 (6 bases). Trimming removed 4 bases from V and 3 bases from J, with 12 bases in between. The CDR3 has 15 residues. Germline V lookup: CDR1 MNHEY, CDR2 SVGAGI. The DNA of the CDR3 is TGTGCCAGCAGTTCCCAGTGGGGGCCTAATGAAAAACTGTTTTTT. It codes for CASSSQWGPNEKLFF.

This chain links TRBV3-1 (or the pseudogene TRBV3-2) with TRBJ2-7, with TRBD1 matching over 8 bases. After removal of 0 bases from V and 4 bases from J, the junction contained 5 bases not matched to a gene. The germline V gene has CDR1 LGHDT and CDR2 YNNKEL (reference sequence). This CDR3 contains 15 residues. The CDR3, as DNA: TGTGCCAGCAGCCAAGAGGGGACAGGCTTTTACGAGCAGTACGTC. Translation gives CASSQEGTGFYEQYV.

In DNA form, the CDR3 reads TGTGCCACCAAAGGCTCCGGGACATCGAACACCGGGGAGCTGTTTTTT. This sequence encodes CATKGSGTSNTGELFF. This sequence joins TRBV24-1 and TRBJ2-2; maybe TRBD1 (6 bases). The CDR3 is made up of 16 amino acids. Germline V CDR1 and CDR2: KGHDR, SFDVKD. The V end lost 8 bases, the J end lost 0 bases, and 15 bases lay between the germline ends.

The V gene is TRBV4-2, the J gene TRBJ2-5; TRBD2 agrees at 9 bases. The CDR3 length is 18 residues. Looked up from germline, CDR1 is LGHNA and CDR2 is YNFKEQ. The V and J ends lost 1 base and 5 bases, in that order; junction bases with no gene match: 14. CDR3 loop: CASSQVGGAGGRGETQYF. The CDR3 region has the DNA TGTGCCAGCAGCCAAGTAGGGGGTGCGGGGGGGCGAGGCGAGACCCAGTACTTC.

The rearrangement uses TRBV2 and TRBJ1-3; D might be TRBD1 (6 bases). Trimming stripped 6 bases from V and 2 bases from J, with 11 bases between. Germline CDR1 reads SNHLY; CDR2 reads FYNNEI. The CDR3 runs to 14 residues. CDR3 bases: TGTGCCAGCAGGAGAACAGGGACTGGAAACACCATATATTTT. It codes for CASRRTGTGNTIYF.

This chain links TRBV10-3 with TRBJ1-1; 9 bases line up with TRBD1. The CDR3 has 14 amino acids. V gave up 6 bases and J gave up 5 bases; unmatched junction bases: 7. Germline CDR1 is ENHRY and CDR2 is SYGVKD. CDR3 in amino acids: CAISERTGATEAFF. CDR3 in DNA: TGTGCCATCAGCGAAAGGACAGGGGCAACTGAAGCTTTCTTT.

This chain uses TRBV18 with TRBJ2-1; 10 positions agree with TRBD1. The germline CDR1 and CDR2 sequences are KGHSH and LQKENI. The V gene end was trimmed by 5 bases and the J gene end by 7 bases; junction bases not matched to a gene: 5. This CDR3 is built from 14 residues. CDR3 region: CASSDRTGGNEQFF. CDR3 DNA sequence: TGTGCCAGCTCAGATCGGACAGGGGGTAATGAGCAGTTCTTC.

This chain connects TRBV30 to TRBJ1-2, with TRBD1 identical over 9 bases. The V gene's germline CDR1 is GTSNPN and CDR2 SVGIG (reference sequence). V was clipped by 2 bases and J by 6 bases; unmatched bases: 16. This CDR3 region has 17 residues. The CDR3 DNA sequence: TGTGCCTGGAGTCGAACCGGGACAGGGTATTTAGCTGATGGCTACACCTTC. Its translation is CAWSRTGTGYLADGYTF.

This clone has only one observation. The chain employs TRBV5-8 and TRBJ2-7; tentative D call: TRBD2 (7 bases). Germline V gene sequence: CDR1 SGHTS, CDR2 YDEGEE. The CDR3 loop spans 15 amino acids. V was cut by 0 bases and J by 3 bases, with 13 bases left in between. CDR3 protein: CASSLVPRGGYEQYV. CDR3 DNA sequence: TGTGCCAGCAGCTTGGTACCGAGGGGGGGCTACGAGCAGTACGTC.

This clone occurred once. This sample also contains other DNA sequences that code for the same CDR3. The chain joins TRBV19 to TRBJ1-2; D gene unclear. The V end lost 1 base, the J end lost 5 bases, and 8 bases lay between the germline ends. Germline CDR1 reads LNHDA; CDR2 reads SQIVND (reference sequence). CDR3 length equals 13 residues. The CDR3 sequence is CASSIGGGYGYTF. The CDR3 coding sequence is TGTGCCAGTAGTATAGGGGGAGGGTATGGCTACACCTTC. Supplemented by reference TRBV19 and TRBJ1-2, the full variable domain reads DGGITQSPKYLFRKEGQNVTLSCEQNLNHDAMYWYRQDPGQGLRLIYYSQIVNDFQKGDIAEGYSVSREKKESFPLTVTSAQKNPTAFYLCASSIGGGYGYTFGSGTRLTVV.

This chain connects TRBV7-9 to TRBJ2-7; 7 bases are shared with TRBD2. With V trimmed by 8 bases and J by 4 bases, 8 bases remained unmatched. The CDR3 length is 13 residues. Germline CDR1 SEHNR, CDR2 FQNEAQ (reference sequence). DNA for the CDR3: TGTGCCAGCGGGGGGGACCCTCGGTACGAGCAGTACGTC. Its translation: CASGGDPRYEQYV.